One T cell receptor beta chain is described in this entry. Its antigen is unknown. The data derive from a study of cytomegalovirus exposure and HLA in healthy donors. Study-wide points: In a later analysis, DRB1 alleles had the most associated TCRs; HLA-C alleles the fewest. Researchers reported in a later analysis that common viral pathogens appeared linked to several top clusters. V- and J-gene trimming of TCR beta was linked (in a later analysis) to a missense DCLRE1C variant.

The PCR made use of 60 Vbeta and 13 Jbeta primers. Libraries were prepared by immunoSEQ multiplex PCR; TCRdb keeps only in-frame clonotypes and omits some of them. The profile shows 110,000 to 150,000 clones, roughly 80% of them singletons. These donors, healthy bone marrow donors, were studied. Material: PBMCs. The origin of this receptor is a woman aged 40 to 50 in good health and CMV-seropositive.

The CDR3 nucleotides are TGTGCCAGCACCACATTGGACAGTTTCCCTTTATCCTACGAGCAGTACTTC. Translation gives CASTTLDSFPLSYEQYF. V gene TRBV5-6 combines with J gene TRBJ2-5, with D possibly matching TRBD1 (6 bases). The DNA end is more similar to TRBJ2-7, so the J call may be wrong. Per germline, CDR1 SGHDT and CDR2 YYEEEE. The length of the CDR3 is 17 residues.